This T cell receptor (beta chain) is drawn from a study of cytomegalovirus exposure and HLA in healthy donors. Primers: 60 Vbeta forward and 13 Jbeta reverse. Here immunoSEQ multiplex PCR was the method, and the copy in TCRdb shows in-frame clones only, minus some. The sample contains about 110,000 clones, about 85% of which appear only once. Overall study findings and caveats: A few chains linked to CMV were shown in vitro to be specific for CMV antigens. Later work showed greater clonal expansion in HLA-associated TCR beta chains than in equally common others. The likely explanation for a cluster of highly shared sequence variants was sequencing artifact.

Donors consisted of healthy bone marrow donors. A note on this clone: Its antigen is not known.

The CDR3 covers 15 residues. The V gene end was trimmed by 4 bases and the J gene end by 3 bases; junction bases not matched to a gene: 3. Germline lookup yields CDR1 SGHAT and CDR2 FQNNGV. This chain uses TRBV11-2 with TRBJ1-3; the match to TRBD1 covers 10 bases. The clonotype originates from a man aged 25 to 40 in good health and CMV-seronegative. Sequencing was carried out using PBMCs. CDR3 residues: CASSSRDRGGNTIYF. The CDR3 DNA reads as TGTGCCAGCAGCTCCCGGGACAGGGGTGGAAACACCATATATTTT.